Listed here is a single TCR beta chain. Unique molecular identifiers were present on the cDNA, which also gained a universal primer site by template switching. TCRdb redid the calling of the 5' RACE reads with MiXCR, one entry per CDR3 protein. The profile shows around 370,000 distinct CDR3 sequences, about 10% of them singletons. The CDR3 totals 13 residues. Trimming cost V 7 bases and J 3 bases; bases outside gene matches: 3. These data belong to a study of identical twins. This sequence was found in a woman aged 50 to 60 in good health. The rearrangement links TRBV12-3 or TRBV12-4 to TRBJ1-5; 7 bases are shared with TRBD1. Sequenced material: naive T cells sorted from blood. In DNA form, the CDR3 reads TGTGCCAGCAAGGGACAGCCCAATCAGCCCCAGCATTTT. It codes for CASKGQPNQPQHF.